The next 22 T cell receptor beta chains were all read from a single sample in a study of shared clonotypes between healthy human individuals (dated by TCRdb to the early 2020s). Library creation used the immunoSEQ multiplex PCR assay. TCRdb limited this immuneACCESS table to in-frame rearrangements with V and J called. A share of clones is missing; checked studies link under half to unresolved V genes, and the rest is unexplained. Here the sample has about 490,000 clones; roughly 80% occur a single time. 10% to 15% of the sample lies in the top ten. The sample comprised PBMCs. The receptors were gathered from a middle-aged woman in good health. Some clones in this sample may be carry-over from other donors' samples.

About this clone itself: Being one base from a much bigger clone, this may be a read error. The rearrangement joins TRBV15 to TRBJ2-1; no clear D. V lost 2 bases and J lost 3, with 11 bases in between. This CDR3 contains 15 residues. CDR1 is LNHNV and CDR2 is YYDKDF in the germline V gene (reference sequence). The CDR3 is CATSRLVNNYNEQFF. Written as DNA, the CDR3 is TGTGCCACCAGCAGACTGGTAAACAACTACAATGAGCAGTTCTTC.

This sequence joins TRBV28 and TRBJ2-2; D gene ambiguous. The CDR3 is made up of 14 amino acids. Per the germline V gene, CDR1 is MDHEN and CDR2 is SYDVKM. V was cut by 5 bases and J by 2 bases, with 9 bases left in between. As DNA, the CDR3 is TGTGCCAGCAGTCGTCAAAGCAACACCGGGGAGCTGTTTTTT. Its protein is CASSRQSNTGELFF. The variable domain in full, with the rest retrieved from reference TRBV28 and TRBJ2-2, is DVKVTQSSRYLVKRTGEKVFLECVQDMDHENMFWYRQDPGLGLRLIYFSYDVKMKEKGDIPEGYSVSREKKERFSLILESASTNQTSMYLCASSRQSNTGELFFGEGSRLTVL.

This clone was seen only once. V usage is TRBV5-1 and J usage is TRBJ1-2; the match to TRBD1 covers 7 bases. The CDR3 runs to 13 residues. CDR1 is SGHRS, CDR2 YFSETQ, per germline. V was clipped by 3 bases and J by 8 bases; unmatched bases: 7. CDR3 DNA: TGCGCCAGCAGCTCCCAGACAGGGAACGGCTACACCTTC. This sequence encodes CASSSQTGNGYTF.

The chain has TRBV7-2 and TRBJ1-4; D is uncertain. The germline CDR1 and CDR2 sequences are SGHTA and FQGNSA. V shed 1 base and J shed 8 bases, with 8 bases lying between them. The CDR3 extends over 13 amino acids. CDR3 protein: CASSLGGQEKLFF. CDR3 nucleotide sequence: TGTGCCAGCAGCTTAGGTGGCCAGGAAAAACTGTTTTTT.

The rearrangement joins TRBV5-6 to TRBJ2-7; D is unresolved. The CDR3 extends over 12 amino acids. CDR1 SGHDT and CDR2 YYEEEE come from the germline V gene. Trimming left V 4 bases short and J 3 bases short, with 8 bases between. The CDR3 DNA sequence: TGTGCCAGCAGCCGACGAGACTACGAGCAGTACTTC. Protein: CASSRRDYEQYF.

Concerning this clone: A read error may produce the germline difference seen at one junction end. The chain recombines TRBV4-3 with TRBJ2-7, with 7 bases fitting TRBD2. This CDR3 has 15 amino acids. Germline V gene data show CDR1 as LGHNA and CDR2 as YSLEER. The CDR3 loop is CASSQVVGGPYEQYF. In DNA form, the CDR3 reads TGCGCTAGCAGCCAAGTCGTGGGAGGGCCCTACGAGCAGTACTTC.

The V gene is TRBV25-1, the J gene TRBJ1-2; D not certain. The CDR3 sequence is 12 residues long. V was shortened by 0 bases and J by 8 bases, with 7 bases between the two germline ends. Germline V gives CDR1 MGHDK, CDR2 SYGVNS. In nucleotides, the CDR3 is TGTGCCAGCAGTGAATATAGACGGGGCTACACCTTC. The encoded protein is CASSEYRRGYTF.

As regards this clone: A read error is likely here: a far larger clone is one base away. This chain connects TRBV18 to TRBJ1-1; D is ambiguous. V was clipped by 5 bases and J by 1 base, with 8 bases between them. Germline CDR1 KGHSH, CDR2 LQKENI. This CDR3 spans 13 amino acids. CDR3 DNA sequence: TGTGCCAGCTCAGCCGACGGGAACACTGAAGCTTTCTTT. Translating it yields CASSADGNTEAFF.

The CDR3 sequence: CASSIVRAGGYNEQFF. In nucleotides, the CDR3 is TGTGCCAGTAGTATCGTCCGGGCAGGGGGTTACAATGAGCAGTTCTTC. The chain links TRBV19 to TRBJ2-1; 7 nucleotides line up with TRBD1. V lost 3 bases, J lost 4 bases, and 9 bases stayed unmatched. Germline V gene lookup returns CDR1 LNHDA and CDR2 SQIVND (reference sequence). This CDR3 spans 16 amino acids.

CDR3 DNA: TGTGCCAGCTCCCCCTCCGGAGCGTCCTACAATGAGCAGTTCTTC. Its translation is CASSPSGASYNEQFF. The chain has TRBV18 and TRBJ2-1; D not certain. Trimming stripped 6 bases from V and 1 base from J, with 13 bases between. Germline V gene sequence: CDR1 KGHSH, CDR2 LQKENI. This CDR3 contains 15 residues.

With respect to this clone: This probably arose from a read error, given a far larger clone one base away. Distinct nucleotide sequences in the sample also encode this CDR3. The V and J genes are TRBV4-2 and TRBJ2-1; the D gene could be TRBD1 or TRBD2 (6 bases each). Germline V gene data show CDR1 as LGHNA and CDR2 as YNFKEQ. The CDR3 length is 15 residues. The CDR3 DNA sequence: TGTGCCAGCAGCCAAGATCAAGGGGGGCACAATGAGCAATTCTTC. This codes for CASSQDQGGHNEQFF.

On this clone: Sequence at one end of the junction differs from germline and may be a read error. This sequence joins TRBV4-2 and TRBJ2-7; 7 bases line up with TRBD1. The CDR3 consists of 13 residues. Germline lookup yields CDR1 LGHNA and CDR2 YNFKEQ. CDR3 coding DNA: TGTGCCAGCAGCCTTACTGAAGGGACAGCTCCTCTCTTC. Its translation: CASSLTEGTAPLF.

With regard to this clone: This probably arose from a read error, given a far larger clone one base away. Other DNA sequences of this sample code for an identical CDR3. The chain has TRBV6-1 and TRBJ1-1; D not certain. Germline V lookup: CDR1 MNHNS, CDR2 SASEGT. The CDR3 has 14 amino acids. The V end lost 1 base, the J end lost 2 bases, and 8 bases lay between the germline ends. In DNA, the CDR3 is TGTGCCAGCAGTGAAGGCCCTTTCAACACTGAAGCTTTCTTT. Its translation: CASSEGPFNTEAFF.

On this clone: One base separates it from a far larger clone, so it is likely a read error. This sample includes further DNA sequences coding for the same CDR3. The chain recombines TRBV4-3 with TRBJ1-2; D is uncertain. CDR3 size: 16 residues. Germline CDR1 is LGHNA and CDR2 is YSLEER. V lost 3 bases and J 8 bases, leaving 22 bases between the germline ends. The CDR3 coding sequence is TGCGCCAGCAGCCAGTGGGTGGGCCCTGGTCGTGGCGGCTACACCTTC. Its protein product is CASSQWVGPGRGGYTF.

On this clone: A far larger clone differs by one base, so this is likely a read error. This sequence joins TRBV7-9 and TRBJ2-2, with 8 bases matching TRBD1. Germline V lookup: CDR1 SEHNR, CDR2 FQNEAQ (reference sequence). There are 16 residues in the CDR3. The CDR3 DNA is TGTGCCAGCAGCTTTTCCCGGACAGGGACCACCGGGGAGCTGCTTTTT. This sequence encodes CASSFSRTGTTGELLF.

J is TRBJ2-7 and V is TRBV18, with 8 bases that match TRBD1. The CDR3 extends over 15 amino acids. The trim removed 0 bases at V and 5 bases at J, leaving 6 bases unmatched. In germline, CDR1 is KGHSH, CDR2 LQKENI. The CDR3 bases are TGTGCCAGCTCACCACCGATCAGGGGGCGTCACGAGCAGTACTTC. This codes for CASSPPIRGRHEQYF. The complete variable domain, with remaining parts taken from reference TRBV18 and TRBJ2-7, reads NAGVMQNPRHLVRRRGQEARLRCSPMKGHSHVYWYRQLPEEGLKFMVYLQKENIIDESGMPKERFSAEFPKEGPSILRIQQVVRGDSAAYFCASSPPIRGRHEQYFGPGTRLTVT.

This clone was picked up many times. Other DNA sequences in this specimen translate into the identical CDR3. This chain links TRBV2 with TRBJ1-4; D remains ambiguous. Between the trimmed V and J ends, which lost 7 bases and 2 bases, there was a span of 8 bases. CDR1 and CDR2 (germline): SNHLY, FYNNEI. The CDR3 spans 13 residues. This chain's CDR3 is CASNRITNEKLFF. The CDR3 coding sequence is TGTGCCAGCAACCGGATTACTAATGAAAAACTGTTTTTT.

The genes are TRBV6-5 and TRBJ1-5; D gene ambiguous. V lost 0 bases and J 4 bases, leaving 10 bases between the germline ends. Germline loops: CDR1 MNHEY, CDR2 SVGAGI. The CDR3 sequence is 15 residues long. CDR3 DNA: TGTGCCAGCAGTTACTCTGGTGTCGGGAATCAGCCCCAGCATTTT. It codes for CASSYSGVGNQPQHF.

This clone is a singleton in its sample. The chain combines TRBV4-2 with TRBJ2-7; 8 nucleotides line up with TRBD1. CDR3 size: 14 residues. V lost 1 base, J lost 3 bases, and 2 bases stayed unmatched. The germline CDR1 and CDR2 sequences are LGHNA and YNFKEQ. The CDR3 sequence: CASSQGGQGYEQYF. The CDR3 bases are TGTGCCAGCAGCCAAGGTGGACAGGGCTACGAGCAGTACTTC.

The rearrangement links TRBV2 to TRBJ1-1, with 8 bases matching TRBD1. Per the germline V gene, CDR1 is SNHLY and CDR2 is FYNNEI. There are 12 residues in the CDR3. J lost 13 bases, V lost 1 base, and 5 bases had no gene match. CDR3 protein: CASSEGRGQDFF. The CDR3 region has the DNA TGTGCCAGCAGTGAAGGCAGGGGGCAGGATTTCTTT. The entire variable domain, with the rest obtained from reference TRBV2 and TRBJ1-1, is as follows: EPEVTQTPSHQVTQMGQEVILRCVPISNHLYFYWYRQILGQKVEFLVSFYNNEISEKSEIFDDQFSVERPDGSNFTLKIRSTKLEDSAMYFCASSEGRGQDFFGQGTRLTVV.

This clone was recorded a few times. This sequence joins TRBV7-6 and TRBJ2-1, with D possibly being TRBD2 (7 bases). Germline CDR1 reads SGHVS; CDR2 reads FNYEAQ. CDR3 length equals 15 residues. V dropped 0 bases and J dropped 8 bases, with 14 bases sitting between them. The chain's CDR3 is CASSLAGGGSYEQFF. CDR3 nucleotide sequence: TGTGCCAGCAGCTTAGCGGGGGGCGGGAGCTATGAGCAGTTCTTC.

The V gene is TRBV29-1, the J gene TRBJ2-3, with 8 nucleotides matching TRBD1. From germline, CDR1 is SQVTM and CDR2 ANQGSEA. The CDR3 runs 13 residues. The trim removed 4 bases at V and 6 bases at J, leaving 6 bases unmatched. The CDR3 region is CSVGQGAWDTQYF. CDR3 bases: TGCAGCGTTGGCCAGGGGGCATGGGATACGCAGTATTTT.